Each of the 5 T cell receptor beta chains below was sequenced from the same sample in a study of blood T cell repertoires in COVID-19. Using immunoSEQ multiplex PCR, the repertoire was profiled, and TCRdb retains in-frame clones only, with some absent. The profile shows about 220,000 clones, about 86% of them singletons. Sequencing was done on a sample of PBMCs or T cells enriched from blood (not recorded which). Receptor source: a woman in her 40s with acute COVID-19.

The rearrangement links TRBV7-9 to TRBJ2-6; TRBD1 is a possible D gene (5 bases). V was pared by 7 bases and J by 1 base, with 14 bases between. This CDR3 is 16 amino acids long. Looked up from germline, CDR1 is SEHNR and CDR2 is FQNEAQ (reference sequence). The CDR3 bases are TGTGCCAGCACATTGTCAGGGATGTCTGGGGCCAACGTCCTGACTTTC. Amino acid sequence: CASTLSGMSGANVLTF.

The chain recombines TRBV7-3 with TRBJ2-3; D not resolved. The CDR3 loop spans 13 amino acids. From germline, CDR1 is SGHTA and CDR2 FQGTGA. Trimming removed 3 bases at V and 1 base at J, with 5 bases between. Here the CDR3 DNA reads TGTGCCAGCAGCTTCTACCGCACAGATACGCAGTATTTT. As protein: CASSFYRTDTQYF.

This clone was seen only once. The genes are TRBV30 and TRBJ2-1; D unresolved. This CDR3 comprises 12 residues. Trimming left V 0 bases short and J 6 bases short, with 6 bases between. Per germline, CDR1 GTSNPN and CDR2 SVGIG (reference sequence). The CDR3 reads CAWSVRPNEQFF. As DNA, the CDR3 is TGTGCCTGGAGTGTGCGGCCCAATGAGCAGTTCTTC.

The V call is TRBV7-7, the J call TRBJ2-1, with 7 nucleotides matching TRBD2. The germline V gene has CDR1 SSHAT and CDR2 FNYEAQ (reference sequence). The trim removed 5 bases at V and 16 bases at J, leaving 14 bases unmatched. The CDR3 consists of 13 residues. CDR3 protein: CASSPGPSGPYFF. The CDR3 nucleotides are TGTGCCAGCAGCCCCGGTCCTAGCGGCCCCTACTTCTTC. The complete variable domain, with remaining parts taken from reference TRBV7-7 and TRBJ2-1, reads GAGVSQSPRYKVTKRGQDVTLRCDPISSHATLYWYQQALGQGPEFLTYFNYEAQPDKSGLPSDRFSAERPEGSISTLTIQRTEQRDSAMYRCASSPGPSGPYFFGPGTRLTVL.

The rearrangement links TRBV28 to TRBJ1-2; the match to TRBD1 covers 10 bases. CDR3 length: 15 amino acids. The trim removed 6 bases at V and 4 bases at J, leaving 8 bases unmatched. Germline CDR1 MDHEN, CDR2 SYDVKM. CDR3 sequence: CASRIPGQGTYGYTF. The DNA of the CDR3 is TGTGCCAGCAGGATTCCGGGACAGGGGACCTATGGCTACACCTTC.